The TCR beta chain described here comes from a study of blood T cell repertoires in COVID-19 (dated by TCRdb to about 2020). Regarding the study in general: The collaborator samples originated in the United States, Italy and Spain and spanned the acute and convalescent phases of COVID-19. The prospective study material was composed of cDNA or gDNA derived from T cells, B-cell-depleted T cells, or PBMCs. Deeply sampled blood TCRbeta repertoires from subjects exposed to, actively infected with, or recovered from COVID-19 were included in the dataset. A freely available public database, intended as a resource for researchers studying the immune response to SARS-CoV-2, is where the repertoires were released. Samples came from the ongoing ImmuneRACE study (first 160 participants) plus 1,254 subjects from 6 global collaborators. The sample metadata nearly always contained a de-identified subject ID, COVID-19 status, age in years and sex. HLA class I and class II types, where available, came from metadata supplied by the sample provider rather than from assay-based typing. The paper's findings and limits, for the study overall: The amount of clinical and demographic metadata varied by source and participant and was provided uncurated.

Comments on this clone: Its recognized antigen is unknown. Base qualities are not recorded, but no much larger clone differs from it by a single base.

CDR1 is given as MNHEY and CDR2 as SVGAGI, both from the germline V gene. Including the terminal cysteine and phenylalanine, the CDR3 comprises 15 residues. Of all the DNA, just the CDR3 is kept, 45 bases in frame from base 1. Relative to germline, V is 4 bases shorter and J is 2 bases shorter, with 15 bases between their ends. TCRbeta CDR3 regions were amplified from genomic DNA using the immunoSEQ Assay, a bias-controlled multiplex PCR. Processing in the source paper ran as follows. Nucleated cell counts per sample were estimated from amplification of reference gene primers within the assay. To quantify the absolute abundance of each unique TCRbeta CDR3 rearrangement, sequence reads were collapsed and filtered. For each sample, productive Simpson clonality was calculated as the square root of Simpson's diversity index across productive rearrangements. TCRdb provides this immuneACCESS table in a form limited to in-frame rearrangements. Some clones are lacking; in checked studies, under half of them reflect an unresolved V gene, and why the rest are absent is not known. That table furnishes V, J and clone size, whereas the DNA furnished D and trimming. For this sample there are fewer than 250,000 clones; about 83% appear just once. The ten largest make up more than 5% of the sample.

Whole blood was collected in K2EDTA tubes by collaborating institutions according to the institutions' own protocols. For TCRbeta analysis, collaborator samples were shipped as frozen whole blood, as isolated PBMCs, or as DNA extracted from either sample type. Recombination connected TRBV6-5 to TRBJ2-7; the best D guess is TRBD2, with 6 bases matching. The clonotype originates from a human donor in a cohort sampled during active COVID-19. Source material: peripheral blood. The CDR3 region has the sequence CASSSRETVTYEQYF. DNA sequence: TGTGCCAGCAGTTCACGGGAGACAGTGACCTACGAGCAGTACTTC.